This T cell receptor (beta chain) was obtained from a study of T-cell memory formation after mild COVID-19. Unmatched junction bases numbered 7, after V lost 4 bases and J lost 4 bases. The CDR3 has 15 amino acids. CDR1 SQVTM and CDR2 ANQGSEA come from the germline V gene. This clonotype has only a few counts. TCRdb analysed the 5' RACE reads with MiXCR anew, one entry per CDR3 protein. The repertoire has about 470,000 distinct CDR3 sequences, 15% to 20% of them found once; the top ten carry about 12%. This chain links TRBV29-1 with TRBJ2-7; 13 bases match TRBD2. Sequencing used PBMCs or a T cell subset sorted from them (not recorded which). This receptor was taken from an adult woman who had mild COVID-19 (a few samples of this study predate the infection). Cell type and time point are not known. In DNA, the CDR3 is TGCAGCGTTGGCCCGGGACTAGCGGGACTTTACGAGCAGTACTTC. Translating it yields CSVGPGLAGLYEQYF.